This T cell receptor (beta chain) was sequenced for a study of graft-versus-host responses after intestinal transplantation. The data were produced by immunoSEQ multiplex PCR, yet TCRdb's version contains in-frame clones alone and is incomplete. Among over 100,000 clones listed, around 95% were seen once. V was trimmed by 5 bases and J by 4 bases, leaving 19 bases between them. This CDR3 comprises 16 residues. Germline lookup yields CDR1 MDHEN and CDR2 SYDVKM. Concerning this clone: What it binds is unknown.

This clonotype originated in a human donor who received an intestinal transplant. The material was unstimulated CD8+ T cells sorted from spleen or lymph node cells, obtained before intestinal transplant. J is TRBJ2-3 and V is TRBV28, with D perhaps TRBD2 (7 bases). The CDR3 spells CASSPLGGARPDTQYF. DNA of the CDR3: TGTGCCAGCAGTCCCTTGGGGGGGGCGCGCCCAGATACGCAGTATTTT.